The sequence of this T cell receptor beta chain was determined in a study of regulatory T cells in long-lasting Graves disease. General study points: Those with persistent Graves' had less TCR diversity than newly diagnosed patients. Fewer public clonotypes were shared by new patients (around 970) than by persistent patients (2,741). Persistent disease exhibited a predilection for TRBV28, TRBJ1-2 and TRBJ2-5.

The sample's time point: newly diagnosed GD, antithyroid drugs for less than 3 months. Generation of the TCR library employed RNA extracted from PBMCs. iRepertoire HTBI primers and Arm-PCR of CDR3 regions built TCR beta libraries. MiXCR, run by TCRdb on the multiplex PCR reads, gives a single entry per CDR3 protein. The profile covers some 600,000 distinct CDR3 sequences, with about 16% appearing a single time and about 12% taken by the ten largest. Germline lookup yields CDR1 LGHDT and CDR2 YNNKEL (reference sequence). Trimming stripped 8 bases from V and 1 base from J, with 14 bases between. This CDR3 is 14 amino acids long. This clonotype has just a few counts. The antigen is not known. These records were also assigned to another study, of T cells in Graves' hyperthyroidism and ophthalmopathy. That study adds: An absence of ophthalmopathy progression within 18 months meant stable Graves' hyperthyroidism.

This clonotype was sampled from a man aged 18 to 35 with Graves disease. Sequencing was performed on peripheral blood mononuclear cells (PBMCs), taken at new diagnosis, from a patient treated with antithyroid drugs. The chain combines TRBV3-1 with TRBJ1-1; D gene uncertain. Here the CDR3 reads CASGRNYKNTEAFF. CDR3 bases: TGTGCCAGCGGCCGGAACTACAAGAACACTGAAGCTTTCTTT.